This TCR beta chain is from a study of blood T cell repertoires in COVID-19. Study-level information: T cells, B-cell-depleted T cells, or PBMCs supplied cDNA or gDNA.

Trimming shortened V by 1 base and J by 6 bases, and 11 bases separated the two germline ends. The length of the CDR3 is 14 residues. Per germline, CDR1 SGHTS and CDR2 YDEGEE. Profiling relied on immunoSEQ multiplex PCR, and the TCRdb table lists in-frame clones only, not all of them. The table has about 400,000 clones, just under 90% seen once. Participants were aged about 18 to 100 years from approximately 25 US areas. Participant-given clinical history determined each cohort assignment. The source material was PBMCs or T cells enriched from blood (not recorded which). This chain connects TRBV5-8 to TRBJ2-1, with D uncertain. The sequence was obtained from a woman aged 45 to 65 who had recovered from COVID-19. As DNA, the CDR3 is TGTGCCAGCAGCTTGATACAGCTCTCCAATGAGCAGTTCTTC. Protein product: CASSLIQLSNEQFF. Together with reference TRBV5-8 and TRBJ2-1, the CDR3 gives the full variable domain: EAGVTQSPTHLIKTRGQQATLRCSPISGHTSVYWYQQALGLGLQFLLWYDEGEERNRGNFPPRFSGRQFPNYSSELNVNALELEDSALYLCASSLIQLSNEQFFGPGTRLTVL.